This TCR beta chain is from a study of shared clonotypes between healthy human individuals. Whole-study findings and limits: The low donor count limited represented genetic and exposure-history diversity. Naive subsets generally exceeded memory subsets in estimated richness.

In the authors' workflow: For the immunoSEQ data, sequences were junction-only without quality scores, so filtering differed. The method was immunoSEQ multiplex PCR; TCRdb's version includes in-frame clones alone and lacks a portion of them. The V and J calls and clone size come from that table; D and trimming were worked out from the DNA. The table has fewer than 2.5 million clones, 93% seen once. CD4+ cells were split into CD45RA+ naive and CD45RA-negative memory subsets. Germline CDR1 is SNHLY and CDR2 is FYNNEI. The V gene lost 1 base and the J gene lost 2 bases, with 9 bases spanning the gap. The CDR3 has 15 residues. With regard to this clone: What it recognizes is unknown.

The sample taken for sequencing was naive CD4+ T cells from PBMCs. Described subset: CD45RA+ positively selected. V is TRBV2 and J is TRBJ2-1; D tentatively reads TRBD1 or TRBD2 (5 bases each). The TCR was taken from a man aged 18 to 35 in good health. Some clones in this sample may be carry-over from other donors' samples. DNA of the CDR3: TGTGCCAGCAGTGAAGGTCAGGGACCCTACAATGAGCAGTTCTTC. It encodes CASSEGQGPYNEQFF.